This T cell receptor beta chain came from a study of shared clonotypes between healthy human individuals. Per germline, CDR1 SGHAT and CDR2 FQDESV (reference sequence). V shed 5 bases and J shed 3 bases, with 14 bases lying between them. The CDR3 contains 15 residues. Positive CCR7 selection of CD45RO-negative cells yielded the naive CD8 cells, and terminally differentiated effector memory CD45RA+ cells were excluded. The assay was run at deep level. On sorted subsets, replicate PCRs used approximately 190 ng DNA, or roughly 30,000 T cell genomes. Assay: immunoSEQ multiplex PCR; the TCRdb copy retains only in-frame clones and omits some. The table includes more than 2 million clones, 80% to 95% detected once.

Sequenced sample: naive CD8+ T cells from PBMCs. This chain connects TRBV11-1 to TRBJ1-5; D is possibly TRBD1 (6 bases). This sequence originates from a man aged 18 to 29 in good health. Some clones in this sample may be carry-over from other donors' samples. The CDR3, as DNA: TGTGCCAGCAGCCGTTTACAGGGACCCAATCAGCCCCAGCATTTT. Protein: CASSRLQGPNQPQHF.